The T cell receptor (beta chain) described here comes from a study of T cell responses to AZD1222 COVID-19 vaccine. Broader study findings: Spike-specific TCR repertoires showed rising breadth and depth after two AZD1222 doses. Most donors were white British and more were female, and clonal diversity was possibly underestimated. Regions 160-218 and 743-854 dominated among vaccine-associated CD4 TCRs spanning spike.

Trimming removed 4 bases at V and 8 bases at J, with 29 bases between. Per germline, CDR1 SGHTA and CDR2 FQGNSA. The CDR3 extends over 18 amino acids. On this clone itself: Its specificity is unknown.

Sequencing was performed with immunoSEQ multiplex PCR; in TCRdb, only in-frame clones are kept and a portion is missing. Of 140,000 or so clones in the sample, around 87% are singletons; the top ten hold 1.5% to 2%. The TCR was taken from an adult in good health. This chain links TRBV7-2 with TRBJ1-2; tentatively, D is TRBD1 (5 bases). The sample in question was peripheral blood, obtained on day 0 of AZD1222 vaccination. CDR3 loop: CASSSLDYQGTQGAGYTF. The CDR3 nucleotides read TGTGCCAGCAGCTCCCTCGATTACCAAGGGACCCAGGGAGCCGGCTACACCTTC.